These 12 T cell receptor beta chains were all obtained from the same sample, sequenced in a study of T cells in women clearing cervical HPV infection. Sequencing was performed with immunoSEQ multiplex PCR; in TCRdb, only in-frame clones are kept and a portion is missing. This listing includes about 19,000 clones. Sequenced sample: blood buffy coat. The receptors stem from a woman aged 18 to 75 with a cervical HPV16 infection that either progressed to CIN3+ or cleared (not recorded which).

Concerning this clone itself: The read gets to within 3 residues of the CDR3 end, and the germline J gene fills in the rest. The chain is built from TRBV7-3 and TRBJ2-4, with 11 nucleotides matching TRBD1. The germline V gene has CDR1 SGHTA and CDR2 FQGTGA. This CDR3 spans 13 amino acids. This CDR3 reads CASSLGTGGGQYF. The CDR3 bases that were read are TGTGCCAGCAGCTTGGGGACAGGGGGGGGT.

In regard to this clone: The read stops 3 residues short of the end of the CDR3; the missing end is completed from the germline J gene. V gene TRBV29-1 combines with J gene TRBJ2-6; D is perhaps TRBD1 (6 bases). Looked up from germline, CDR1 is SQVTM and CDR2 is ANQGSEA. The CDR3 spans 16 residues. V dropped 5 bases and J dropped 0 bases, with 14 bases sitting between them. The sequenced CDR3 bases are TGCAGCGTTTTCCCGGGACACCTCTCTGGGGCCAACGTC. The encoded protein is CSVFPGHLSGANV. The entire CDR3 sequence reads CSVFPGHLSGANVLTF.

A word on this clone: The missing CDR3 end, 3 residues past where the read stops, is filled in from the germline J gene. J is TRBJ1-1 and V is TRBV19; D not resolved. Germline loops: CDR1 LNHDA, CDR2 SQIVND (reference sequence). Trimming shortened V by 1 base and J by 4 bases, and 10 bases separated the two germline ends. The CDR3 sequence is 14 residues long. Incomplete CDR3 DNA: TGTGCCAGTAGTATAGGACCACAGAGCACTGAA. Its protein product is CASSIGPQSTE. The entire CDR3 protein reads CASSIGPQSTEAFF.

CDR3 DNA, as far as it was read: TGCGCCAGCAGTACCGGACAGGAGAACACTGAA. Encoded protein: CASSTGQENTE. The whole CDR3 sequence reads CASSTGQENTEAFF. The gene calls are TRBV10-1 and TRBJ1-1; 7 bases agree with TRBD1. The DNA ends 3 residues before the CDR3 does, and the rest of the CDR3 is filled in from the germline J gene. The CDR3 covers 14 residues. V lost 5 bases, J lost 1 base, and 4 bases stayed unmatched. Per germline, CDR1 WNHNN and CDR2 SYGVQD (reference sequence).

In the case of this clone: The read falls 3 residues short of the CDR3 end, and the missing part is taken from the germline J gene. This sequence joins TRBV19 and TRBJ1-1; perhaps TRBD1 as D (5 bases). Germline CDR1 reads LNHDA; CDR2 reads SQIVND (reference sequence). The CDR3 is made up of 16 amino acids. Trimming took off 6 bases at V and 0 bases at J, with 17 bases between the two ends. CDR3 sequence reads: CASRIRVGGMNTEAFF. CDR3 DNA, as far as it was read: TGTGCCAGTAGGATTAGGGTCGGGGGAATGAACACTGAA.

About this clone itself: The read gets to within 3 residues of the CDR3 end, and the germline J gene fills in the rest. V gene TRBV10-1 combines with J gene TRBJ2-7, with unresolved D. V dropped 6 bases and J dropped 3 bases, with 12 bases sitting between them. Germline CDR1 and CDR2: WNHNN and SYGVQD (reference sequence). The CDR3 contains 13 residues. The CDR3 is CASSVGGYYEQYF. CDR3 DNA (partial): TGCGCCAGCAGCGTAGGCGGTTACTACGAG.

In regard to this clone: The missing CDR3 end, 3 residues past where the read stops, is filled in from the germline J gene. The chain is built from TRBV20-1 and TRBJ2-3; TRBD2 matches at 10 bases. The CDR3 loop spans 14 amino acids. With 1 base clipped from V and 3 bases from J, the junction kept 1 base outside the gene matches. Germline V gives CDR1 DFQATT, CDR2 SNEGSKA (reference sequence). Incomplete CDR3 DNA: TGCAGTGCTAGAGGGGGACTAGCGACAGATACG. Its translation: CSARGGLATDT. The full CDR3 protein is CSARGGLATDTQYF.

Note on this clone: Sequencing ends 3 residues short of the CDR3 end; the germline J gene provides the rest. The rearrangement links TRBV20-1 to TRBJ1-5, with 9 bases matching TRBD1. V trimming: 5 bases; J trimming: 2 bases; junction bases outside the gene matches: 4. CDR3 length: 14 residues. CDR1 DFQATT and CDR2 SNEGSKA come from the germline V gene (reference sequence). CDR3 in amino acids: CSAWTGDGNQPQHF. The covered CDR3 bases are TGCAGTGCTTGGACAGGGGATGGCAATCAGCCC.

This clone is labeled medium-sized based on frequency. Read sequence stops 3 residues before the CDR3 end, and the germline J gene provides the missing end. The V and J genes are TRBV30 and TRBJ2-1, with D maybe TRBD2 (5 bases). Germline CDR1 is GTSNPN and CDR2 is SVGIG (reference sequence). The CDR3 consists of 12 residues. V shed 5 bases and J shed 7 bases, with 12 bases lying between them. The covered CDR3 bases are TGTGCCTGGTCCGGGGAAGGGAATGAG. Amino acids: CAWSGEGNE. The CDR3 in its entirety is CAWSGEGNEQFF.

As to this clone: The read stops 3 residues short of the end of the CDR3; the missing end is completed from the germline J gene. V usage is TRBV30 and J usage is TRBJ2-4; D is possibly TRBD2 (5 bases). Germline CDR1 and CDR2: GTSNPN and SVGIG (reference sequence). This CDR3 has 13 residues. The CDR3 sequence is CAWSRGPGDGQYF. The sequenced part of the CDR3 DNA is TGTGCCTGGAGTAGAGGGCCAGGCGATGGT.

A remark on this clone: The read ends 3 residues before the CDR3 terminus; that terminus is restored from the germline J gene. Other DNA sequences from this sample encode an identical CDR3 as well. The chain couples TRBV7-9 to TRBJ1-1; D may be TRBD1 (6 bases). The CDR3 is made up of 13 amino acids. Per the germline V gene, CDR1 is SEHNR and CDR2 is FQNEAQ (reference sequence). CDR3 DNA, as far as it was read: TGTGCCAGACAGGGAGGTGTAGAGGAGACA. Translation gives CARQGGVEET. The whole CDR3 sequence reads CARQGGVEETAFF. Variable domain in full (rest from reference TRBV7-9 and TRBJ1-1): DTGVSQNPRHKITKRGQNVTFRCDPISEHNRLYWYRQTLGQGPEFLTYFQNEAQLEKSRLLSDRFSAERPKGSFSTLEIQRTEQGDSAMYLCARQGGVEETAFFGQGTRLTVV.

Partial CDR3 DNA: TGCAGTGCCATGACGGGACAGGTGTCTTCACCC. It encodes CSAMTGQVSSP. The complete CDR3 sequence is CSAMTGQVSSPLHF. V and J are TRBV20-1 and TRBJ1-6; 8 nucleotides align to TRBD1. The read is 3 residues too short to cover the CDR3 end, so that end is filled in from the germline J gene. From germline, CDR1 is DFQATT and CDR2 SNEGSKA (reference sequence). The CDR3 runs to 14 residues. V shed 6 bases, J shed 9 bases, and the junction held 10 bases outside the gene matches.